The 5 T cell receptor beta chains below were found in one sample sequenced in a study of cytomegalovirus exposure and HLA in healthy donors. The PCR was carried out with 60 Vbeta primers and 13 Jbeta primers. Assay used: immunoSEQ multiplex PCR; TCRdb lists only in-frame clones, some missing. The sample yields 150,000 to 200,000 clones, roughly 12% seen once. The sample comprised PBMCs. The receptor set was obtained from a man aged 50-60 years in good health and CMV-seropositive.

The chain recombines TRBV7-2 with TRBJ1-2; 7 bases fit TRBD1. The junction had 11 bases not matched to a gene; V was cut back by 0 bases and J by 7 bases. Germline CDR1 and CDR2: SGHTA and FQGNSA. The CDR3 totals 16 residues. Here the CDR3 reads CASSLAGKTGSAGYTF. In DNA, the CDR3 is TGTGCCAGCAGCTTAGCCGGTAAGACAGGGTCGGCTGGCTACACCTTC.

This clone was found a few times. DNA of the CDR3: TGTGCCAGCAGTGAGCCCTCGGCGACAGGGGAATATGGCTACACCTTC. Amino acid sequence: CASSEPSATGEYGYTF. The gene calls are TRBV2 and TRBJ1-2; 8 bases fit TRBD1. In germline, CDR1 is SNHLY, CDR2 FYNNEI. V lost 3 bases, J lost 5 bases, and 11 bases stayed unmatched. The CDR3 runs to 16 residues.

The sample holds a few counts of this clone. CDR3 nucleotide sequence: TGTGCCAGCAGTTTAGGGGCAGGGCGTGAAGATACGCAGTATTTT. This sequence encodes CASSLGAGREDTQYF. The V and J genes are TRBV27 and TRBJ2-3; D is perhaps TRBD1 (5 bases). This CDR3 contains 15 residues. Germline CDR1 reads MNHEY; CDR2 reads SMNVEV (reference sequence). V lost 2 bases, J lost 5 bases, and 14 bases lay in between.

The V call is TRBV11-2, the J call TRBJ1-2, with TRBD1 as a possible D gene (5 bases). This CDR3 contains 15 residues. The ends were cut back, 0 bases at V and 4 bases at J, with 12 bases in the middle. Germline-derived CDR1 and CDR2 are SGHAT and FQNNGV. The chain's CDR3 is CASSLDRGSLYGYTF. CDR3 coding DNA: TGTGCCAGCAGCTTAGATCGGGGGAGCCTCTATGGCTACACCTTC.

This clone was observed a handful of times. DNA for the CDR3: TGCGCCAGCAGCTTGACAGGTTACGAGCAGTACGTC. Its translation: CASSLTGYEQYV. J is TRBJ2-7 and V is TRBV5-1, with D possibly being TRBD1 (5 bases). V dropped 1 base and J dropped 4 bases, with 6 bases sitting between them. This CDR3 has 12 residues. The germline CDR1 and CDR2 sequences are SGHRS and YFSETQ.